These 4 T cell receptor beta chains originate from one sample sequenced in a study of T cells in Graves' hyperthyroidism and ophthalmopathy. RNA transcripts served as the template for amplifying TCR beta CDR3 regions. TCR CDR3 regions were first amplified by RT-PCR with HTBI primers. TCRdb used MiXCR to reprocess the multiplex PCR reads, holding one entry per CDR3 protein. Among hundreds of thousands of distinct CDR3 sequences, about 22% were seen once, and the ten largest hold about 49%. Sequencing input: blood. Receptors originate from a woman in her seventies with Graves' ophthalmopathy.

In DNA form, the CDR3 reads TGTGCCAGCAGCTCACAGGGGTTAGCTAACTATGGCTACACCTTC. Its protein product is CASSSQGLANYGYTF. This chain joins TRBV7-9 and TRBJ1-2; 7 positions match TRBD1. CDR1 is SEHNR, CDR2 FQNEAQ, per germline (reference sequence). The CDR3 is 15 residues long. Trimming cost V 4 bases and J 0 bases; bases outside gene matches: 5.

The chain joins TRBV5-1 to TRBJ2-2; a possible D gene is TRBD1 (6 bases). Germline CDR1 reads SGHRS; CDR2 reads YFSETQ. The CDR3 spans 17 residues. V lost 1 base, J lost 7 bases, and 20 bases lay in between. CDR3 amino acids: CASSLPVVNRAVGELFF. CDR3 DNA: TGCGCCAGCAGCTTGCCTGTGGTGAACAGGGCTGTCGGGGAGCTGTTTTTT.

The chain is built from TRBV4-1 and TRBJ1-2; D remains unclear. CDR3 length equals 15 residues. CDR1 MGHRA and CDR2 YSYEKL come from the germline V gene. V gave up 5 bases and J gave up 2 bases, with 15 bases separating them. In DNA, the CDR3 is TGCGCCAGCAGCGCTCGACACATAACGAACTATGGCTACACCTTC. Its translation: CASSARHITNYGYTF.

The chain carries TRBV25-1 and TRBJ2-7, with TRBD2 matching 11 bases. The CDR3 is made up of 17 amino acids. Germline lookup yields CDR1 MGHDK and CDR2 SYGVNS. The J segment lost 4 bases and the V segment lost 3 bases, leaving 11 bases of the junction unmatched. This chain's CDR3 is CASSESIAGGPSYEQYF. CDR3 nucleotide sequence: TGTGCCAGCAGTGAGTCAATAGCGGGAGGGCCTTCGTACGAGCAGTACTTC.